Sequencing of this TCR beta chain was carried out in a study of radiotherapy plus CTLA-4 blockade in lung cancer (dated by TCRdb to 2016 to 2019). Study-wide context: Objective responses occurred in about 19% of enrolled patients, and 30% to 40% achieved disease control.

To prepare the library, the immunoSEQ multiplex PCR assay was applied. The table comes from immuneACCESS by way of TCRdb, which keeps in-frame sequences with V and J called. Part of the clones is missing from these tables; in studies checked, under half for an unresolved V gene and the rest for unknown reasons. Across this sample there are approximately 60,000 clones, with 60% to 80% seen only once. The ten top clones hold about 4.4% of the sample. After removal of 3 bases from V and 8 bases from J, the junction retains 4 bases not matched to a gene. The CDR3 holds 12 amino acids from the cysteine to the phenylalanine. Just the 36-base CDR3 DNA is kept, in frame starting at base 1. From the germline V gene, CDR1 is SGDLS and CDR2 is YYNGEE. The study evaluated CTLA-4 blockade (ipilimumab) given together with focal radiation therapy in patients who had chemo-refractory metastatic non-small-cell lung cancer.

The table lists this clone with a count of one. Its antigen remains undetermined. No per-base quality is available; no much larger clone lies one base away. Broad study findings and their caveats: TCR clones derived from tumors expanded in peripheral blood after treatment with radiotherapy and ipilimumab. Increased serum interferon-beta after radiation, together with early dynamic changes in blood T cell clones, were reported to be the strongest predictors of response.

The source material was peripheral blood, sampled from a patient treated with radiotherapy plus ipilimumab. The TCR originated in a human donor with non-small cell lung cancer who had a complete response to radiotherapy plus ipilimumab. The rearranged segments are TRBV9 and TRBJ1-2, with 7 bases aligning to TRBD1. The DNA sequence is as follows: TGTGCCAGCAGCGGTACAGGGGAAGGCTACACCTTC. Its amino acids are CASSGTGEGYTF. Here the CDR3 is joined to the reference TRBV9 and TRBJ1-2 genes, and the full variable domain is: DSGVTQTPKHLITATGQRVTLRCSPRSGDLSVYWYQQSLDQGLQFLIQYYNGEERAKGNILERFSAQQFPDLHSELNLSSLELGDSALYFCASSGTGEGYTFGSGTRLTVV.